These 13 T cell receptor beta chains originate from one sample sequenced in a study of blood T cell repertoires in COVID-19. Produced via immunoSEQ multiplex PCR; TCRdb's table is partial and in-frame only. The sample contains some 120,000 clones, about nine tenths of which appear only once. Sequenced input: peripheral blood. Source of these receptors: a man in his 60s with COVID-19, enrolled during active disease.

The rearrangement joins TRBV18 to TRBJ2-2; D ambiguous. CDR3 length: 16 residues. V lost 3 bases to trimming and J lost 0 bases, with 11 bases between them. The V gene's germline CDR1 is KGHSH and CDR2 LQKENI. CDR3 bases: TGTGCCAGCTCACCGCGGCAGTCCTCGAACACCGGGGAGCTGTTTTTT. This codes for CASSPRQSSNTGELFF.

V and J are TRBV19 and TRBJ1-5, with a tentative D call TRBD1 (5 bases). This CDR3 spans 15 amino acids. CDR1 and CDR2 from the germline V gene are LNHDA and SQIVND (reference sequence). Between the trimmed V and J ends, which lost 10 bases and 0 bases, there was a span of 16 bases. The CDR3 DNA reads as TGTGCCACCCAACCCAGCAGGGCTAGCAATCAGCCCCAGCATTTT. It yields the protein CATQPSRASNQPQHF.

The genes are TRBV6-5 and TRBJ2-1; 7 bases agree with TRBD2. This CDR3 spans 13 amino acids. Per germline, CDR1 MNHEY and CDR2 SVGAGI. With V trimmed by 4 bases and J by 9 bases, 6 bases remained unmatched. The CDR3 is CASSWSGTGEQFF. In nucleotides, the CDR3 is TGTGCCAGCAGTTGGAGCGGGACTGGTGAGCAGTTCTTC.

The J gene is TRBJ2-1, the V gene TRBV7-3, with TRBD2 matching over 7 bases. CDR3 length equals 13 residues. V trimming: 5 bases; J trimming: 5 bases; junction bases outside the gene matches: 3. Germline CDR1 is SGHTA and CDR2 is FQGTGA. The CDR3 nucleotides read TGTGCCAGCAGCGGGGGGACTAACAATGAGCAGTTCTTC. Translating it yields CASSGGTNNEQFF.

This chain connects TRBV5-1 to TRBJ2-1, with a tentative D call TRBD2 (6 bases). CDR1 and CDR2 (germline): SGHRS, YFSETQ. V lost 4 bases and J lost 1, with 12 bases in between. CDR3 length: 15 amino acids. The CDR3 nucleotides read TGCGCCAGCAGCACCTCTAGCGCTTCCTACAATGAGCAGTTCTTC. It yields the protein CASSTSSASYNEQFF.

The gene calls are TRBV11-2 and TRBJ1-1; D is undetermined. CDR3 size: 14 residues. Trimming pared 2 bases from V and 6 bases from J, leaving 13 bases between. CDR1 is SGHAT and CDR2 is FQNNGV in the germline V gene. This CDR3 is CASSLRVGRAEAFF. The CDR3 coding sequence is TGTGCCAGCAGCTTACGGGTAGGGAGGGCTGAAGCTTTCTTT.

V usage is TRBV5-1 and J usage is TRBJ2-5, with 9 bases fitting TRBD1. After removal of 4 bases from V and 4 bases from J, the junction contained 5 bases not matched to a gene. Germline V lookup: CDR1 SGHRS, CDR2 YFSETQ. The CDR3 has 14 residues. CDR3 nucleotides: TGCGCCAGCAGCGGGGACAGGGTAGGAGAGACCCAGTACTTC. Protein product: CASSGDRVGETQYF.

The chain couples TRBV12-3 or TRBV12-4 to TRBJ2-2; D uncertain. CDR3 size: 12 residues. V lost 3 bases to trimming and J lost 7 bases, with 6 bases between them. CDR3 loop: CASSFSLGELFF. The CDR3 DNA reads as TGTGCCAGCAGTTTTTCCCTCGGGGAGCTGTTTTTT.

The gene calls are TRBV5-4 and TRBJ2-7, with D possibly matching TRBD1 (6 bases). The CDR3 is 13 residues long. V shed 4 bases and J shed 3 bases, with 11 bases lying between them. Germline V gene sequence: CDR1 SGHNT, CDR2 YYREEE (reference sequence). CDR3: CASSKQGIYEQYF. As DNA, the CDR3 is TGTGCCAGCAGCAAACAGGGAATCTACGAGCAGTACTTC.

The gene calls are TRBV5-1 and TRBJ1-4, with TRBD1 as a possible D gene (6 bases). The V gene's germline CDR1 is SGHRS and CDR2 YFSETQ. V lost 4 bases to trimming and J lost 4 bases, with 11 bases between them. CDR3 length: 14 residues. The CDR3 loop reads CASSHGQFNEKLFF. The CDR3 nucleotides read TGCGCCAGCAGCCACGGACAGTTTAATGAAAAACTGTTTTTT.

This clone was recorded once. This sequence joins TRBV6-5 and TRBJ1-5; D is unclear. The germline gives CDR1 MNHEY, CDR2 SVGAGI. The CDR3 contains 14 residues. Trimming took 6 bases from V and 1 from J, leaving 10 bases between them. In DNA form, the CDR3 reads TGTGCCAGCAGCTTTGACACCAGCAATCAGCCCCAGCATTTT. This codes for CASSFDTSNQPQHF.

The chain employs TRBV19 and TRBJ2-1, with D possibly matching TRBD2 (6 bases). The CDR3 loop spans 14 amino acids. From germline, CDR1 is LNHDA and CDR2 SQIVND (reference sequence). Trimming left V 11 bases short and J 2 bases short, with 16 bases between. The CDR3 sequence is CAGAYAGTYNEQFF. The CDR3 DNA reads TGTGCCGGTGCCTATGCGGGAACCTACAATGAGCAGTTCTTC. Combining the CDR3 with reference TRBV19 and TRBJ2-1 gives the whole variable domain DGGITQSPKYLFRKEGQNVTLSCEQNLNHDAMYWYRQDPGQGLRLIYYSQIVNDFQKGDIAEGYSVSREKKESFPLTVTSAQKNPTAFYLCAGAYAGTYNEQFFGPGTRLTVL.

The chain links TRBV4-2 to TRBJ2-2; D possibly corresponds to TRBD2 (7 bases). CDR1 is LGHNA, CDR2 YNFKEQ, per germline. The length of the CDR3 is 16 residues. Trimming removed 1 base at V and 5 bases at J, with 14 bases between. The CDR3 reads CASSQVDRGATGELFF. In nucleotides, the CDR3 is TGTGCCAGCAGCCAAGTTGATCGGGGGGCAACCGGGGAGCTGTTTTTT.